This T cell receptor beta chain was identified during a study of graft-versus-host responses after intestinal transplantation. Trimming at V came to 10 bases and at J to 4 bases, leaving 7 bases not matched to a gene. The CDR3 has 14 amino acids. In germline, CDR1 is LNHDA, CDR2 SQIVND (reference sequence). The plating included roughly 200,000 irradiated, violet-dye-labeled stimulator cells together with roughly 200,000 CFSE-labeled responder cells. General observations from the study: In recipient marrow, GvH clones were found, and some appeared first in ileum or blood.

Profiled with immunoSEQ multiplex PCR; TCRdb holds only in-frame clones, not every one. The profile shows a few thousand clones, 33% of them singletons. Sequenced material: alloreactive CD8+ T cells from a mixed lymphocyte reaction culture, taken before intestinal transplant. Stated subset: CFSE-low proliferating T cells sorted from roughly 6-day pre-transplant mixed lymphocyte reaction (GvH or HvG direction). V is TRBV19 and J is TRBJ2-1; TRBD2 aligns across 10 bases. The receptor was derived from a human patient who received an intestinal transplant. The CDR3 DNA reads TGTGCCACTAAAGCGGGAGGGCCTTACAATGAGCAGTTCTTC. Protein product: CATKAGGPYNEQFF.